The 15 T cell receptor beta chains below were found in one sample sequenced in a study of PD-1 blockade in mismatch repair-deficient tumors. Produced via immunoSEQ multiplex PCR; TCRdb's table is partial and in-frame only. The sample includes roughly 53,000 clones, around 80% seen only once; the top ten take around 3.4%. This material consisted of peripheral blood, taken 4 weeks after starting pembrolizumab. The receptors were gathered from an adult with mismatch repair-deficient cancer.

The V and J genes are TRBV19 and TRBJ1-4; unclear D gene. Germline CDR1 LNHDA, CDR2 SQIVND (reference sequence). Trimming shortened V by 2 bases and J by 8 bases, and 12 bases separated the two germline ends. CDR3 length equals 14 residues. In DNA, the CDR3 is TGTGCCAGTAGTATACGGTGGATTGGCGAAAAACTGTTTTTT. Amino acids: CASSIRWIGEKLFF.

The chain combines TRBV10-3 with TRBJ2-1; D perhaps matches TRBD2 (5 bases). CDR3 length equals 12 residues. The germline CDR1 and CDR2 sequences are ENHRY and SYGVKD. The V end was cut by 0 bases, the J end by 15 bases, with 12 bases between. CDR3 in DNA: TGTGCCATCAGTGAGTCAGAGGGCCGGGCGTTCTTC. It codes for CAISESEGRAFF.

This clone was detected once. V and J are TRBV9 and TRBJ1-2; D gene uncertain. CDR3 size: 15 residues. Trimming took 1 base from V and 2 from J, leaving 12 bases between them. Looked up from germline, CDR1 is SGDLS and CDR2 is YYNGEE. CDR3 loop: CASSVNPNGNYGYTF. CDR3 nucleotides: TGTGCCAGCAGCGTAAACCCGAACGGGAACTATGGCTACACCTTC.

The chain uses TRBV9 and TRBJ1-1; no reliable D call. Germline V gene lookup returns CDR1 SGDLS and CDR2 YYNGEE. The CDR3 loop spans 14 amino acids. V shed 4 bases and J shed 4 bases, with 14 bases lying between them. The CDR3 DNA reads as TGTGCCAGCAGCACATTGAATCTGGGCACTGAAGCTTTCTTT. Residues: CASSTLNLGTEAFF.

The chain combines TRBV7-6 with TRBJ2-4, with TRBD2 matching 7 bases. Germline loops: CDR1 SGHVS, CDR2 FNYEAQ. The CDR3 contains 14 residues. The V segment lost 1 base and the J segment 7 bases; nucleotides outside the gene matches: 4. This CDR3 reads CASSLGGLDNIQYF. In DNA, the CDR3 is TGTGCCAGCAGCTTAGGAGGACTAGACAACATTCAGTACTTC. The full variable domain, its missing parts supplied by reference TRBV7-6 and TRBJ2-4, is GAGVSQSPRYKVTKRGQDVALRCDPISGHVSLYWYRQALGQGPEFLTYFNYEAQQDKSGLPNDRFSAERPEGSISTLTIQRTEQRDSAMYRCASSLGGLDNIQYFGAGTRLSVL.

The genes are TRBV19 and TRBJ1-1; 7 bases fit TRBD1. The CDR3 runs 19 residues. Unmatched junction bases numbered 15, after V lost 1 base and J lost 1 base. CDR1 is LNHDA and CDR2 is SQIVND in the germline V gene (reference sequence). CDR3 loop: CASSIAFTSTRDRNTEAFF. The CDR3 region has the DNA TGTGCCAGTAGTATAGCCTTCACCAGCACCAGGGACAGGAACACTGAAGCTTTCTTT.

CDR3 DNA sequence: TGCGCCAGCAGCCAAGGAGTGGTGCGCTACGAGCAGTACTTC. Translated: CASSQGVVRYEQYF. The chain combines TRBV4-1 with TRBJ2-7; D remains ambiguous. The germline gives CDR1 MGHRA, CDR2 YSYEKL. CDR3 size: 14 residues. Trimming removed 1 base from V and 3 bases from J, with 10 bases in between.

The gene calls are TRBV6-5 and TRBJ1-5; 12 positions match TRBD1. Germline V gives CDR1 MNHEY, CDR2 SVGAGI. CDR3 length: 15 residues. Unmatched junction bases numbered 5, after V lost 6 bases and J lost 5 bases. In nucleotides, the CDR3 is TGTGCCAGCAGCCCGGGACAGGGGGCGTATCAGCCCCAGCATTTT. This translates into CASSPGQGAYQPQHF.

The chain has TRBV9 and TRBJ2-1; D unresolved. V was shortened by 2 bases and J by 5 bases, with 8 bases between the two germline ends. Germline-derived CDR1 and CDR2 are SGDLS and YYNGEE. The CDR3 has 13 amino acids. CDR3 nucleotide sequence: TGTGCCAGCAGCGTTGGAGCAGACAATGAGCAGTTCTTC. It encodes CASSVGADNEQFF.

This clone was counted between two and nine times. The genes are TRBV7-2 and TRBJ2-7, with TRBD1 matching over 8 bases. CDR3 length equals 13 residues. V trimming: 4 bases; J trimming: 6 bases; junction bases outside the gene matches: 5. Germline CDR1 reads SGHTA; CDR2 reads FQGNSA. For the CDR3, the DNA is TGTGCCAGCAGCTCAAGGACAGGGCTCGAGCAGTACTTC. Amino acids: CASSSRTGLEQYF. Full variable domain (remainder filled in from reference TRBV7-2 and TRBJ2-7): GAGVSQSPSNKVTEKGKDVELRCDPISGHTALYWYRQSLGQGLEFLIYFQGNSAPDKSGLPSDRFSAERTGGSVSTLTIQRTQQEDSAVYLCASSSRTGLEQYFGPGTRLTVT.

This clone has more than one count but fewer than ten. The J gene is TRBJ2-1, the V gene TRBV5-4; D is unresolved. Trimming pared 4 bases from V and 4 bases from J, leaving 15 bases between. The CDR3 is made up of 15 amino acids. The V gene's germline CDR1 is SGHNT and CDR2 YYREEE (reference sequence). CDR3 loop: CASSDGSDEYNEQFF. In DNA, the CDR3 is TGTGCCAGCAGCGACGGGTCAGACGAATACAATGAGCAGTTCTTC.

The rearrangement links TRBV6-6 to TRBJ2-1, with unresolved D. Trimming stripped 3 bases from V and 6 bases from J, with 3 bases between. The CDR3 consists of 11 residues. The V gene's germline CDR1 is MNHNY and CDR2 SVGAGI (reference sequence). The CDR3 DNA is TGTGCCAGCAGTTATACCAATGAGCAGTTCTTC. Protein product: CASSYTNEQFF.

V is TRBV4-1 and J is TRBJ2-3; D is possibly TRBD2 (5 bases). CDR1 is MGHRA, CDR2 YSYEKL, per germline. CDR3 length equals 15 residues. The V and J ends lost 3 bases and 9 bases respectively, with 19 bases between them. For the CDR3, the DNA is TGCGCCAGCAGCCAGGCAAGATCGGGTGACTACACGCAGTATTTT. Translation: CASSQARSGDYTQYF.

The gene calls are TRBV27 and TRBJ2-1; D is ambiguous. V lost 3 bases and J 8 bases, leaving 14 bases between the germline ends. Germline V gene lookup returns CDR1 MNHEY and CDR2 SMNVEV (reference sequence). CDR3 size: 14 residues. The DNA for the CDR3 is TGTGCCAGCAGTTTCCAGACTGAGTGGGATGAGCAGTTCTTC. Encoded protein: CASSFQTEWDEQFF.

The V and J genes are TRBV5-3 and TRBJ2-5; 7 bases agree with TRBD2. TRBV5-3 belongs to the ORF category, with a function that is uncertain. This CDR3 is built from 16 residues. V trimming: 3 bases; J trimming: 0 bases; junction bases outside the gene matches: 8. As DNA, the CDR3 is TGTGCCAGAAGCTGGTTCGGGACTACTAACCAAGAGACCCAGTACTTC. Amino acids: CARSWFGTTNQETQYF.